One and the same sample provided the 18 T cell receptor beta chains below, sequenced in a study of blood T cell repertoires in COVID-19. This table comes from immunoSEQ multiplex PCR, and its TCRdb copy is limited to in-frame clones, with some not included. The table includes under 85,000 clones, 80% detected once. Sequencing was performed on peripheral blood. The receptor source for this set is a man aged 55 to 70 with active or convalescent COVID-19.

A single count supports this clone. The chain couples TRBV6-5 to TRBJ1-2, with D possibly being TRBD1 (6 bases). With 0 bases removed from V and 7 bases from J, the gap between germline ends came to 15 bases. Germline assignment: CDR1 MNHEY and CDR2 SVGAGI. The CDR3 runs to 15 residues. The CDR3 DNA reads as TGTGCCAGCAGTTACTCGGGACACCTGATAGGTGGCTACACCTTC. Translating gives CASSYSGHLIGGYTF.

CDR3 sequence: CASSLADRGQTNEKLFF. CDR3 bases: TGTGCCAGCAGCTTAGCGGACAGGGGGCAAACTAATGAAAAACTGTTTTTT. This rearrangement joins TRBV7-9 to TRBJ1-4, with 11 bases that match TRBD1. Germline assignment: CDR1 SEHNR and CDR2 FQNEAQ (reference sequence). V lost 0 bases and J lost 1; bases outside the gene matches: 1. The CDR3 totals 17 residues.

The chain has TRBV6-2 or TRBV6-3 and TRBJ2-5; 10 nucleotides align to TRBD2. V shed 7 bases, J shed 4 bases, and the junction held 15 bases outside the gene matches. The CDR3 is 17 amino acids. CDR1 MNHEY and CDR2 SVGEGT come from the germline V gene. CDR3: CASTPGLAGVRGETQYF. DNA for the CDR3: TGTGCCAGCACCCCAGGGCTAGCGGGGGTAAGGGGAGAGACCCAGTACTTC.

The rearrangement uses TRBV6-5 and TRBJ1-4; possible D gene TRBD1, 5 bases. The V and J ends lost 4 bases and 5 bases respectively, with 11 bases between them. Germline CDR1 is MNHEY and CDR2 is SVGAGI. This CDR3 spans 14 amino acids. Written as DNA, the CDR3 is TGTGCCAGCAGTTTGCAGGGCGAGAATGAAAAACTGTTTTTT. This gives the protein CASSLQGENEKLFF.

This clone occurred once. V gene TRBV7-9 combines with J gene TRBJ1-3; the D gene is possibly TRBD1 (5 bases). Per germline, CDR1 SEHNR and CDR2 FQNEAQ (reference sequence). The V end was cut by 5 bases, the J end by 4 bases, with 18 bases between. The CDR3 sequence is 16 residues long. In DNA form, the CDR3 reads TGTGCCAGCAGCCCCCCAACCTCAGGGTCCGGAAACACCATATATTTT. Translated: CASSPPTSGSGNTIYF.

The rearrangement links TRBV7-9 to TRBJ2-7; no clear D. Trimming left V 8 bases short and J 3 bases short, with 11 bases between. The CDR3 length is 12 residues. Looked up from germline, CDR1 is SEHNR and CDR2 is FQNEAQ (reference sequence). The CDR3 bases are TGTGCCAGCGGTGGCAGAGGCTACGAGCAGTACTTC. This translates into CASGGRGYEQYF. The entire variable domain, with the rest obtained from reference TRBV7-9 and TRBJ2-7, is as follows: DTGVSQNPRHKITKRGQNVTFRCDPISEHNRLYWYRQTLGQGPEFLTYFQNEAQLEKSRLLSDRFSAERPKGSFSTLEIQRTEQGDSAMYLCASGGRGYEQYFGPGTRLTVT.

V and J are TRBV15 and TRBJ2-7, with 7 bases that match TRBD1. The germline CDR1 and CDR2 sequences are LNHNV and YYDKDF (reference sequence). The ends lost 5 bases at V and 7 bases at J; junction bases unmatched: 8. The CDR3 contains 13 residues. CDR3 in amino acids: CATSARQGGEQYF. CDR3 DNA sequence: TGTGCCACCAGCGCCCGACAGGGCGGAGAGCAGTACTTC.

The CDR3 nucleotides are TGTGCCAGCAGGCCGGAGGGGAGGTTCTCCTACGAGCAGTACTTC. As protein: CASRPEGRFSYEQYF. The chain couples TRBV5-5 to TRBJ2-7, with D perhaps TRBD2 (6 bases). From germline, CDR1 is SGHKS and CDR2 YYEKEE (reference sequence). The CDR3 has 15 amino acids. Trimming took off 5 bases at V and 0 bases at J, with 15 bases between the two ends.

This clone was seen a handful of times. The CDR3 DNA sequence: TGTGCCAGCATGCAGGGATTAATGAACACTGAAGCTTTCTTT. Translating gives CASMQGLMNTEAFF. This chain links TRBV2 with TRBJ1-1; D is possibly TRBD1 (5 bases). The CDR3 has 14 amino acids. Germline V lookup: CDR1 SNHLY, CDR2 FYNNEI. V was cut by 7 bases and J by 0 bases, with 12 bases left in between.

The chain recombines TRBV4-2 with TRBJ1-2, with 11 bases fitting TRBD1. The CDR3 sequence is 19 residues long. V shed 1 base, J shed 4 bases, and the junction held 14 bases outside the gene matches. The V gene's germline CDR1 is LGHNA and CDR2 YNFKEQ. This chain's CDR3 is CASSQGAPGQGGGGYGYTF. DNA of the CDR3: TGTGCCAGCAGCCAAGGGGCACCGGGACAGGGGGGAGGTGGCTATGGCTACACCTTC.

This clone showed up just once. The V and J genes are TRBV5-8 and TRBJ2-2, with 8 bases matching TRBD2. This CDR3 is 17 amino acids long. V shed 3 bases, J shed 1 base, and the junction held 8 bases outside the gene matches. From germline, CDR1 is SGHTS and CDR2 YDEGEE. The CDR3 nucleotides read TGTGCCAGCAGCTCGAGCGGACTAGCTGTGAACACCGGGGAGCTGTTTTTT. It specifies CASSSSGLAVNTGELFF.

The V gene is TRBV11-1, the J gene TRBJ1-2, with TRBD1 matching over 8 bases. The CDR3 loop spans 15 amino acids. V dropped 5 bases and J dropped 8; count of bases not matched to a gene: 13. Germline CDR1 reads SGHAT; CDR2 reads FQDESV (reference sequence). In DNA, the CDR3 is TGTGCCAGCAGCCGTAGGGACAGGCCCCTAGGGGGCTACACCTTC. Encoded protein: CASSRRDRPLGGYTF.

The chain couples TRBV29-1 to TRBJ2-3, with a weak D call TRBD1 (6 bases). This CDR3 contains 12 residues. Per germline, CDR1 SQVTM and CDR2 ANQGSEA. Trimming cost V 4 bases and J 6 bases, with 11 bases left between them. The CDR3 DNA is TGCAGCGTTGGGGCAGGGGCCGATACGCAGTATTTT. Translated, it gives CSVGAGADTQYF.

This chain links TRBV29-1 with TRBJ1-5, with no clear D. V lost 4 bases and J 11 bases, leaving 15 bases between the germline ends. The CDR3 has 12 residues. Germline V gene sequence: CDR1 SQVTM, CDR2 ANQGSEA. The DNA of the CDR3 is TGCAGCGTTGGTCAGTCCCCCCTGGCCCAGCATTTT. Its protein is CSVGQSPLAQHF.

The gene calls are TRBV6-6 and TRBJ1-5, with 7 bases identical to TRBD1. V shed 6 bases and J 5 bases; nucleotides not matched to a gene: 7. The CDR3 extends over 14 amino acids. Germline CDR1 MNHNY, CDR2 SVGAGI (reference sequence). In DNA form, the CDR3 reads TGTGCCAGCAGCTCCGGGACAGAATATCAGCCCCAGCATTTT. Translating gives CASSSGTEYQPQHF.

The chain uses TRBV6-2 or TRBV6-3 and TRBJ2-3, with 8 bases identical to TRBD2. The CDR3 has 16 residues. CDR1 is MNHEY and CDR2 is SVGEGT in the germline V gene. The ends lost 4 bases at V and 1 base at J; junction bases unmatched: 7. DNA for the CDR3: TGTGCCAGCAGTTTACCCCCCGGGGGGGGCACAGATACGCAGTATTTT. Translating gives CASSLPPGGGTDTQYF.

This sequence joins TRBV11-1 and TRBJ2-5; D perhaps matches TRBD1 (5 bases). Germline-derived CDR1 and CDR2 are SGHAT and FQDESV (reference sequence). The CDR3 totals 15 residues. V gave up 1 base and J gave up 4 bases, with 13 bases separating them. The CDR3 sequence is CASSLGGTGGETQYF. The CDR3 coding sequence is TGTGCCAGCAGCTTAGGAGGTACAGGCGGAGAGACCCAGTACTTC.

J is TRBJ2-5 and V is TRBV28; the match to TRBD2 covers 15 bases. Germline CDR1 MDHEN, CDR2 SYDVKM. V trimming: 4 bases; J trimming: 2 bases; junction bases outside the gene matches: 2. This CDR3 comprises 16 residues. In nucleotides, the CDR3 is TGTGCCAGCAGTTCGGGACTAGCGGGGGGTCAAGAGACCCAGTACTTC. The encoded protein is CASSSGLAGGQETQYF.